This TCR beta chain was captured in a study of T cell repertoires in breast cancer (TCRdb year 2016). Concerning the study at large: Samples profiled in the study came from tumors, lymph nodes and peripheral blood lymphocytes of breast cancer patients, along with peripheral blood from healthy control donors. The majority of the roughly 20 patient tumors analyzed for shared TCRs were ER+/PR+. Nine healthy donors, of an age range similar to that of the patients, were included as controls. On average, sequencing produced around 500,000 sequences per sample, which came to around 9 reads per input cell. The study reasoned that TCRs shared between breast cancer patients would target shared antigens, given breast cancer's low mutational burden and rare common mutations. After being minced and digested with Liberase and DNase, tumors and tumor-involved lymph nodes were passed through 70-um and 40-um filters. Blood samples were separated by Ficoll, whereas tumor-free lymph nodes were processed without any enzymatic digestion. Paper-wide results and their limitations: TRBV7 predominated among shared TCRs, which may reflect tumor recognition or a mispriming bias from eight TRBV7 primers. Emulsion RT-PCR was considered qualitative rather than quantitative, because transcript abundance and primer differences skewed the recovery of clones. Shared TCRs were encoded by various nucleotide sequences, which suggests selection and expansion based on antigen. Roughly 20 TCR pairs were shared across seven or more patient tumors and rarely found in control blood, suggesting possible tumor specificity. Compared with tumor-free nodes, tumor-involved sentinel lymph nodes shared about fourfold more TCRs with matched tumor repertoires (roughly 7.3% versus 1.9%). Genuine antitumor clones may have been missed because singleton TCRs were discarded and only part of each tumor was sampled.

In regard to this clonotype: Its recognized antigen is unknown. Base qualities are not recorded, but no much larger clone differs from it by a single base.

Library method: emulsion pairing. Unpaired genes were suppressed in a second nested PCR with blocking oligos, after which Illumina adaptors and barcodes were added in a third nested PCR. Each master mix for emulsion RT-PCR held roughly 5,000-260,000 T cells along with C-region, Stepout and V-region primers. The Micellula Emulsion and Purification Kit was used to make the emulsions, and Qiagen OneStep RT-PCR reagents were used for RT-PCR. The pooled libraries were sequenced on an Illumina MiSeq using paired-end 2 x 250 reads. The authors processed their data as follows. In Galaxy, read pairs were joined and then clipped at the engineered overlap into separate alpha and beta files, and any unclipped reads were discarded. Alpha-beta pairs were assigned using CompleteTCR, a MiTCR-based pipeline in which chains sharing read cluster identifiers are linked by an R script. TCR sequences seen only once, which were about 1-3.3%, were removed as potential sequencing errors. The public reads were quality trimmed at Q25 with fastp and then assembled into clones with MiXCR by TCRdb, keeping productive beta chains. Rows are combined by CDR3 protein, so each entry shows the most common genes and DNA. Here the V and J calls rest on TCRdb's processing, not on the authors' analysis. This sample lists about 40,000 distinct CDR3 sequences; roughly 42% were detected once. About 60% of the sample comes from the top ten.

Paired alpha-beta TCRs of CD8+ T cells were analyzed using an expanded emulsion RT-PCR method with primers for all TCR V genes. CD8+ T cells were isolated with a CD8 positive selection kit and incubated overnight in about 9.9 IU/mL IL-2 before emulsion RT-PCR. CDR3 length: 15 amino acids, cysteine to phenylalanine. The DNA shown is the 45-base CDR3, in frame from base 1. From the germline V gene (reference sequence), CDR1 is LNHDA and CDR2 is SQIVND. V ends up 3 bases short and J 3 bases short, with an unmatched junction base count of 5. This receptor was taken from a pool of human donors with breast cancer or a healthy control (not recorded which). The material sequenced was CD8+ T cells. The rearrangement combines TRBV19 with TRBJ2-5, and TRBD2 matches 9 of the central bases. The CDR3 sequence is CASSILAGHEETQYF. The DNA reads TGTGCCAGTAGTATCCTAGCGGGACACGAAGAGACCCAGTACTTC.